This T cell receptor beta chain is from a study of human T cells and chemical hapten exposure. Specified time point: pre-sensitization, week 0. The sample's treatment: therapeutic diphenylcyclopropenone sensitization with weekly scalp DPC. Germline lookup yields CDR1 SGDLS and CDR2 YYNGEE. This CDR3 is built from 14 residues. TCRdb reprocessed the RACE reads with MiXCR, giving one entry per CDR3 protein. The profile shows roughly 380,000 distinct CDR3 sequences, about 5.1% of them singletons. This clonotype showed up just a few times. A read error may account for a junction end that differs from germline.

The sample here was whole blood, taken in connection with sensitization to the hapten diphenylcyclopropenone (DPC). This receptor was taken from a woman between 50 and 59 years old with alopecia areata. Some clones in this sample may be carry-over from other donors' samples. The gene calls are TRBV9 and TRBJ2-3; D is unclear. The CDR3 protein is CASSVDPSTNTQYF. The CDR3 nucleotides are TGTGCCAGCAGCGTAGATCCCAGCACAAATACGCAGTATTTT.